The next 20 T cell receptor beta chains were all read from a single sample in a study of glioma-infiltrating T cells after dendritic cell vaccination. The time point here: after dendritic cell vaccination, including at tumor progression/relapse. Assay used: immunoSEQ multiplex PCR; TCRdb lists only in-frame clones, some missing. Altogether fewer than 95,000 clones are present, around 85% being singletons, with the ten largest covering about 8.5%. Here the sequenced sample was blood, taken after dendritic cell vaccination. Receptor source: a human donor with glioblastoma.

The chain couples TRBV5-6 to TRBJ1-1; D is undetermined. V lost 0 bases and J 3 bases, leaving 9 bases between the germline ends. From germline, CDR1 is SGHDT and CDR2 YYEEEE. This CDR3 has 14 residues. Here the CDR3 reads CASSLGQRYTEAFF. In nucleotides, the CDR3 is TGTGCCAGCAGCTTGGGGCAGCGATACACTGAAGCTTTCTTT.

The rearrangement uses TRBV5-1 and TRBJ2-7; unclear D gene. CDR1 is SGHRS, CDR2 YFSETQ, per germline. The V gene lost 2 bases and the J gene lost 0 bases, with 12 bases spanning the gap. This CDR3 spans 15 amino acids. The CDR3, as DNA: TGCGCCAGCAGCTTCGAATCCCCGAGCTCCTACGAGCAGTACTTC. It is translated as CASSFESPSSYEQYF.

The chain has TRBV9 and TRBJ2-1; TRBD2 might be the D (5 bases). From germline, CDR1 is SGDLS and CDR2 YYNGEE. This CDR3 contains 15 residues. V lost 4 bases and J 0 bases, leaving 11 bases between the germline ends. CDR3 sequence: CASSRGPDSYNEQFF. The CDR3, as DNA: TGTGCCAGCAGCCGAGGGCCCGACTCCTACAATGAGCAGTTCTTC.

This rearrangement joins TRBV7-9 to TRBJ1-1, with 8 bases lining up with TRBD1. The CDR3 consists of 15 residues. Losses at the gene ends were 5 bases for V and 5 bases for J; bases not matched to a gene: 10. Germline CDR1 reads SEHNR; CDR2 reads FQNEAQ (reference sequence). The CDR3 region has the DNA TGTGCCAGCAGCCGTCTCACAGGGGGTGAGACTGAAGCTTTCTTT. It codes for CASSRLTGGETEAFF.

This clone was detected only a few times. The V gene is TRBV5-1, the J gene TRBJ2-2, with 8 bases that match TRBD1. Per germline, CDR1 SGHRS and CDR2 YFSETQ. The CDR3 is 15 amino acids. V lost 4 bases, J lost 6 bases, and 8 bases stayed unmatched. This chain's CDR3 is CASSIQGVEAGELFF. DNA of the CDR3: TGCGCCAGCAGCATACAGGGGGTGGAAGCCGGGGAGCTGTTTTTT.

The table lists this clone with a few counts. The rearrangement joins TRBV5-8 to TRBJ2-7, with 7 nucleotides matching TRBD1. Germline CDR1 reads SGHTS; CDR2 reads YDEGEE. CDR3 length: 14 amino acids. The V and J ends lost 3 bases and 3 bases, in that order; junction bases with no gene match: 6. CDR3 sequence: CASSSGQNSYEQYF. CDR3 DNA sequence: TGTGCCAGCAGCTCGGGACAGAACAGCTACGAGCAGTACTTC.

The rearrangement links TRBV28 to TRBJ2-6, with D possibly being TRBD1 (6 bases). The CDR3 consists of 16 residues. The V and J ends lost 3 bases and 0 bases respectively, with 9 bases between them. Per germline, CDR1 MDHEN and CDR2 SYDVKM. CDR3 sequence (DNA): TGTGCCAGCAGTTTGGGACACAACTCTGGGGCCAACGTCCTGACTTTC. This translates into CASSLGHNSGANVLTF.

The V gene is TRBV28, the J gene TRBJ1-5, with TRBD1 identical over 8 bases. In germline, CDR1 is MDHEN, CDR2 SYDVKM. CDR3 length equals 16 residues. The V segment lost 6 bases and the J segment 1 base; nucleotides outside the gene matches: 8. CDR3 DNA sequence: TGTGCCAGCAGCGGACAGGGTGTATCGAGCAATCAGCCCCAGCATTTT. It translates to CASSGQGVSSNQPQHF.

The chain is built from TRBV5-1 and TRBJ2-3; 7 bases align to TRBD2. In germline, CDR1 is SGHRS, CDR2 YFSETQ. The junction had 4 bases not matched to a gene; V was cut back by 2 bases and J by 1 base. The CDR3 loop spans 15 amino acids. The CDR3 region is CASSFREGGTDTQYF. Here the CDR3 DNA reads TGCGCCAGCAGCTTCAGGGAGGGCGGCACAGATACGCAGTATTTT.

The chain joins TRBV7-3 to TRBJ1-2; 11 bases agree with TRBD1. With 5 bases clipped from V and 3 bases from J, the junction kept 5 bases outside the gene matches. Germline V gene sequence: CDR1 SGHTA, CDR2 FQGTGA. The CDR3 sequence is 15 residues long. Here the CDR3 reads CASSQGQGVDYGYTF. The CDR3 DNA follows: TGTGCCAGCAGCCAGGGACAGGGGGTTGACTATGGCTACACCTTC. The variable domain in full, completed from reference TRBV7-3 and TRBJ1-2, reads GAGVSQTPSNKVTEKGKYVELRCDPISGHTALYWYRQSLGQGPEFLIYFQGTGAADDSGLPNDRFFAVRPEGSVSTLKIQRTERGDSAVYLCASSQGQGVDYGYTFGSGTRLTVV.

The chain links TRBV27 to TRBJ2-5; D possibly corresponds to TRBD2 (5 bases). V shed 7 bases and J shed 4 bases, with 19 bases lying between them. CDR1 and CDR2 (germline): MNHEY, SMNVEV (reference sequence). This CDR3 contains 15 residues. CDR3 sequence reads: CASKRTGNWGETQYF. For the CDR3, the DNA is TGTGCCAGCAAAAGGACGGGAAATTGGGGAGAGACCCAGTACTTC.

The chain has TRBV7-2 and TRBJ2-5; D is undetermined. This CDR3 contains 12 residues. Trimming pared 5 bases from V and 5 bases from J, leaving 9 bases between. Germline CDR1 and CDR2: SGHTA and FQGNSA. The CDR3 sequence: CASSPKLETQYF. The CDR3 DNA reads as TGTGCCAGCAGCCCCAAGCTTGAGACCCAGTACTTC.

J is TRBJ2-7 and V is TRBV2; 8 nucleotides match TRBD1. Germline values: CDR1 SNHLY, CDR2 FYNNEI. The CDR3 covers 14 residues. V trimming: 1 base; J trimming: 3 bases; junction bases outside the gene matches: 2. The CDR3 coding sequence is TGTGCCAGCAGTGAAGGGACAGGGTTCTACGAGCAGTACTTC. The encoded protein is CASSEGTGFYEQYF.

J is TRBJ1-5 and V is TRBV27; the match to TRBD1 covers 7 bases. From germline, CDR1 is MNHEY and CDR2 SMNVEV (reference sequence). CDR3 size: 15 residues. The V segment lost 5 bases and the J segment 2 bases; nucleotides outside the gene matches: 6. This CDR3 is CASSPIGQGNQPQHF. The CDR3 nucleotides are TGTGCCAGCAGTCCGATTGGACAGGGCAATCAGCCCCAGCATTTT.

The chain carries TRBV5-4 and TRBJ1-2; D might be TRBD1 (5 bases). The CDR3 is 15 amino acids. Trimming removed 0 bases from V and 9 bases from J, with 18 bases in between. CDR1 is SGHNT, CDR2 YYREEE, per germline (reference sequence). The CDR3: CASSLGYRDSPRYTF. CDR3 nucleotides: TGTGCCAGCAGCTTGGGCTACCGGGACTCACCCCGCTACACCTTC.

This clone came up once. V and J are TRBV5-1 and TRBJ2-1; 7 bases map to TRBD1. The V and J ends lost 7 bases and 0 bases, in that order; junction bases with no gene match: 7. This CDR3 contains 15 residues. The germline gives CDR1 SGHRS, CDR2 YFSETQ. CDR3 in amino acids: CASHRNRGSYNEQFF. CDR3 coding DNA: TGCGCCAGCCACCGAAACAGGGGCTCCTACAATGAGCAGTTCTTC.

This chain connects TRBV21-1 to TRBJ1-5; the table calls TRBD1, which could not be checked here. TRBV21-1 is given as a pseudogene. The CDR3 runs to 16 residues. The CDR3 DNA reads as TGTGCCAGCAGAAACAGGGATCAGTCAAGCAATCAGCCCCAGCATTTT. Translation gives CASRNRDQSSNQPQHF.

The table lists this clone with a count of one. The chain is built from TRBV10-1 and TRBJ2-7, with 11 bases identical to TRBD2. The V segment lost 6 bases and the J segment 2 bases; nucleotides outside the gene matches: 3. This CDR3 contains 14 residues. Germline CDR1 and CDR2: WNHNN and SYGVQD (reference sequence). The CDR3 spells CASSTSGGTYEQYF. For the CDR3, the DNA is TGCGCCAGCAGCACTAGCGGGGGTACCTACGAGCAGTACTTC.

V usage is TRBV12-5 and J usage is TRBJ2-3, with TRBD2 matching over 7 bases. The V and J ends lost 3 bases and 4 bases, in that order; junction bases with no gene match: 4. This CDR3 has 14 amino acids. Germline values: CDR1 LGHNT, CDR2 FRNRAP. The CDR3 reads CASGFGRGADTQYF. CDR3 in DNA: TGTGCTAGTGGTTTCGGACGGGGGGCAGATACGCAGTATTTT.

The J gene is TRBJ2-2, the V gene TRBV27; a possible D gene is TRBD1 (5 bases). Germline assignment: CDR1 MNHEY and CDR2 SMNVEV (reference sequence). V was shortened by 2 bases and J by 4 bases, with 11 bases between the two germline ends. The CDR3 extends over 15 amino acids. CDR3 nucleotides: TGTGCCAGCAGTTTAACAGGTGAGGTCACCGGGGAGCTGTTTTTT. As protein: CASSLTGEVTGELFF.